Sequencing of this T cell receptor beta chain was carried out in a study of shared clonotypes between healthy human individuals. Sequenced by immunoSEQ multiplex PCR; TCRdb stores in-frame clones only, minus some. The data hold some 1,600,000 clones, with roughly 98% observed a single time. V was clipped by 0 bases and J by 8 bases; unmatched bases: 8. Germline values: CDR1 SGHRS, CDR2 YFSETQ. CDR3 length: 15 residues. The chain couples TRBV5-1 to TRBJ1-2; 9 nucleotides agree with TRBD1. Material for sequencing was naive CD4+ T cells sorted from blood. The subset: CD45RA+ positively selected. This receptor was obtained from a man aged 30-40 years in good health. CDR3 coding DNA: TGCGCCAGCAGCTTGGGAGGACAGGGGTACGAAGGCTACACCTTC. It translates to CASSLGGQGYEGYTF.